The present TCR beta chain was sequenced within a study of T cell responses to AZD1222 COVID-19 vaccine. As for the study in general: The analysis combined second doses at about 4 or about 12 weeks. Study-level findings and limits: AZD1222 recipients seropositive at baseline numbered only 5 to 7. Distributed over spike, vaccine-associated CD4 TCRs predominated at 160-218 and 743-854. Donors were chiefly white British, with a greater number of females, and clonal diversity was perhaps underestimated.

Germline CDR1 SGDLS, CDR2 YYNGEE. With V trimmed by 4 bases and J by 6 bases, 7 bases remained unmatched. The CDR3 is made up of 15 amino acids. As concerns this clone: Its antigen is not known.

Sequencing used immunoSEQ multiplex PCR; TCRdb keeps in-frame clones, though not all of them. The table shows roughly 70,000 clones, with roughly 87% occurring only once. The material was peripheral blood, obtained on day 0 of AZD1222 vaccination. The receptor was derived from an adult in good health. The V gene is TRBV9, the J gene TRBJ2-2; 9 nucleotides line up with TRBD2. CDR3 nucleotide sequence: TGTGCCAGCAGCACCCCCGGGACTAGCTCCGGGGAGCTGTTTTTT. It is translated as CASSTPGTSSGELFF. Filled out from reference TRBV9 and TRBJ2-2, the complete variable domain reads DSGVTQTPKHLITATGQRVTLRCSPRSGDLSVYWYQQSLDQGLQFLIQYYNGEERAKGNILERFSAQQFPDLHSELNLSSLELGDSALYFCASSTPGTSSGELFFGEGSRLTVL.